This TCR beta chain is from a study of blood T cell repertoires in COVID-19. Overall study: Whether acute or convalescent, the COVID-19 samples came from the United States, Italy and Spain. Nucleic acid was either cDNA or gDNA, and it came from T cells, B-cell-depleted T cells, or PBMCs.

How the authors handled the data: Estimation of nucleated cell counts relied on the amplification of reference gene primers. Some clones are missing from TCRdb's copy, which holds only in-frame ones; the method was immunoSEQ multiplex PCR. D and trimming were read from the DNA, whereas the V and J calls and clone size are those reported in that table. This table holds about 95,000 clones, 89% found once. Germline CDR1 SGHAT, CDR2 FQNNGV. The ends lost 5 bases at V and 5 bases at J; junction bases unmatched: 9. The CDR3 has 16 residues. The rearrangement joins TRBV11-2 to TRBJ1-6, with 7 bases matching TRBD1. The sequencing input was peripheral blood. The sequence was obtained from an older woman with acute or convalescent COVID-19. The CDR3, as DNA: TGTGCCAGCAGCCGCGACAGGGCCTCGAATAATTCACCCCTCCACTTT. It is translated as CASSRDRASNNSPLHF.